This T cell receptor beta chain came from a study of high-grade serous ovarian cancer treatment subgroups. Tumor samples were obtained before definitive surgery or chemotherapy. This CDR3 has 15 residues. Germline loops: CDR1 MDHEN, CDR2 SYDVKM. V was pared by 3 bases and J by 4 bases, with 4 bases of the junction left unmatched. This clone came up a few times. Its target is not known. Points from the study as a whole: Repertoire similarity ranged roughly 0.11 to 0.8 between tumors of one patient.

Here immunoSEQ multiplex PCR was the method, and the copy in TCRdb shows in-frame clones only, minus some. The table includes more than 35,000 clones, 79% detected once. The sequence was obtained from a human donor with high-grade serous ovarian cancer. The genes are TRBV28 and TRBJ2-5; 11 nucleotides align to TRBD2. What was sequenced was tumor tissue. The chain's CDR3 is CASSFLAGGGETQYF. The CDR3 DNA reads as TGTGCCAGCAGTTTCCTAGCGGGAGGAGGAGAGACCCAGTACTTC.